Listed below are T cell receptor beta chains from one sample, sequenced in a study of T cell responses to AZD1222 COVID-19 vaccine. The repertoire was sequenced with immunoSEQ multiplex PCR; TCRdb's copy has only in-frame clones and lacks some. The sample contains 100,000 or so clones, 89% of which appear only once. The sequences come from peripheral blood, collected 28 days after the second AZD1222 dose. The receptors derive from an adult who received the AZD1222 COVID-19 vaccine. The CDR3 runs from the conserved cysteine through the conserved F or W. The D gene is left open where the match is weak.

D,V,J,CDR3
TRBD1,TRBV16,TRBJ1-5,CASSHWDRSINQPQHF
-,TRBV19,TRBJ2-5,CASTQGGTQYF
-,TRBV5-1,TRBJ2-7,CASSLGHSEQYF
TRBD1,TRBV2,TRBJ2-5,CASRGQGWRGETQYF
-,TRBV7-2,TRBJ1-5,CASSLDLSGQPQHF
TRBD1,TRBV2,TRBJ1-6,CASMIRDRGNSPLHF
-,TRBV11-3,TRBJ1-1,CASSLSRMNTEAFF
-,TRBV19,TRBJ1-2,CASSIGGPSFYGYTF
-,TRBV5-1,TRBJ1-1,CASSLVGALNTEAFF
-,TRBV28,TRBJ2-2,CASSQQGYTGELFF
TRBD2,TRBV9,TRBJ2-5,CASQGLEDKKTQYF
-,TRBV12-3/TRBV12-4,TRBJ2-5,CASSYQGGETQYF
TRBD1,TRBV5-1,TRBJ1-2,CASSLDPGDSGYGYTF
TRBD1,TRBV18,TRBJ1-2,CASSPGTGAIAWVSGYTF
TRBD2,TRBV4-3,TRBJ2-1,CASSLRTPGLAGKQFF
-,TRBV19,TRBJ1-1,CASSIVGAPNPEAFF
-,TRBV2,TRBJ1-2,CASSVQGNGYTF
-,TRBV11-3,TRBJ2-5,CASRNLGTQYF
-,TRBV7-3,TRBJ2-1,CASSAKGGYNEQFF
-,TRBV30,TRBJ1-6,CAWNMEGGGSPLHF
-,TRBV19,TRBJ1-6,CASSIGDFSPLHF
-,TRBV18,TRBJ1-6,CASSLDEVSYNSPLHF
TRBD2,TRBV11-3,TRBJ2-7,CASSLARGGQEQYF
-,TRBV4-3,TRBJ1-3,CASSQSPRQVSNTIYF
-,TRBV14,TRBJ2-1,CASRATVTDYNEQFF
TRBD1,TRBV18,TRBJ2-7,CASSRQGQHLYEQYF
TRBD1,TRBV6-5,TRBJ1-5,CASTLTGVVSQPQHF
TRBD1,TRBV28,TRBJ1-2,CASNHFRDRGRNYGYTF
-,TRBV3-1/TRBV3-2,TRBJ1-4,CASSVQGLPNEKLFF
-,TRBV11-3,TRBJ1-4,CASSQGRNEKLFF
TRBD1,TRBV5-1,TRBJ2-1,CASSWRGTDEYNEQFF
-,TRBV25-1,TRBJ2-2,CASSEWGYTGELFF
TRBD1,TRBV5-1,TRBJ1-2,CASSYTGTGYYGYTF
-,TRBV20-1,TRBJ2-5,CSARELETQYF
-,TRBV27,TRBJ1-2,CASSPGQRLYGYTF
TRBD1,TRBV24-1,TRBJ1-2,CATRGQGPNYGYTF
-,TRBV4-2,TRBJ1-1,CASSQAPGVNTEAFF
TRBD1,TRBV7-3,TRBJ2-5,CASSSGGVETQYF
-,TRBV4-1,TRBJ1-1,CASRYLLTALNTEAFF
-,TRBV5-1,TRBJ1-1,CASRYIVNTEAFF
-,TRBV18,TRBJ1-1,CASSPRVTEAFF
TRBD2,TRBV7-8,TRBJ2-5,CASSPVTSGGQTQYF
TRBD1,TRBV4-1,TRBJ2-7,CASSQGRTGDEQYF